This record covers a single T cell receptor beta chain. Its antigen remains unidentified. The data belong to a study of T cell repertoires in cytomegalovirus infection. Study-level results: HLA-C-restricted CMV-specific TCR beta clonotypes prevailed in the ex vivo response.

TCRdb processed the reads anew with MiXCR; each CDR3 protein has one entry. Of about 85,000 distinct CDR3 sequences listed, 40% to 50% are singletons. This receptor was taken from a human donor in good health (CMV status not recorded). Some clones in this sample may be carry-over from other donors' samples. The input for sequencing was CD8+ T cells from cultured PBMCs, taken from culture after CMV antigen stimulation.

The chain's CDR3 is CASSPTSGDEAEKLFF. The CDR3 DNA reads as TGTGCCAGCAGTCCTACCTCAGGGGATGAGGCCGAAAAACTGTTTTTT. J is TRBJ1-4 and V is TRBV7-8; a weak D match, TRBD1 (6 bases). The germline V gene has CDR1 SGHVS and CDR2 FQNEAQ. Between the trimmed V and J ends, which lost 6 bases and 8 bases, there was a span of 22 bases. This CDR3 contains 16 residues.